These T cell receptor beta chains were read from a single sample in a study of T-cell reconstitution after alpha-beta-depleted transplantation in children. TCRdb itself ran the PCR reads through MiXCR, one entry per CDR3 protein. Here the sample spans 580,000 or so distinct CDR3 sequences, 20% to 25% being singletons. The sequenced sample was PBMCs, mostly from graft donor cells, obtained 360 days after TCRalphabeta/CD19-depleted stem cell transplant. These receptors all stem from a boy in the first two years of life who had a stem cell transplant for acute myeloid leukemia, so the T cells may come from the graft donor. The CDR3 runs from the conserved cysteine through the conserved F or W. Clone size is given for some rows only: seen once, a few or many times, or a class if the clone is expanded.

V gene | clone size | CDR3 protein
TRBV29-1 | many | CSVPRRLGNIQYF
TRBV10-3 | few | CAISGVTDTEAFF
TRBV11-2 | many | CASSLESRGTTDTQYF
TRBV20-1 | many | CSASSAGTSGTSSYNEQFF
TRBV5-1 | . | CASSSSLARLGETQYF
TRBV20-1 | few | CSARDRGRNTEAFF
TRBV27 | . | CASSSTGTGYDTQYF
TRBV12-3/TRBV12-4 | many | CASNQGLMNTEAFF
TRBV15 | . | CATSRTSGLGAGELFF
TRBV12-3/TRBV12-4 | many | CASSLWGTEAFF
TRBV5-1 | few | CASSLSLDLAETQYF
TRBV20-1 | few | CSARRLGTDTQYF
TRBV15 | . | CATSRDPGESSYNEQFF
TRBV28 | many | CASSQGGPGYNEQFF
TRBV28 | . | CASTTDRRTDTQYF
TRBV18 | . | CASSPRVRSYQETQYF
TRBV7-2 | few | CASSLSRSYEQYF
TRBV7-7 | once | CASSLGQGAITGELFF